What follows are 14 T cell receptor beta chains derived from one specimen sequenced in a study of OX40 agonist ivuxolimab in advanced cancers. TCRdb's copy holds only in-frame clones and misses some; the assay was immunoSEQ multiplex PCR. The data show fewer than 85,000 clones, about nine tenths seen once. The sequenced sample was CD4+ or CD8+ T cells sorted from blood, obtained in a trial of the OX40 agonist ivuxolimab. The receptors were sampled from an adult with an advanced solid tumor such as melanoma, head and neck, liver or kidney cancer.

CDR3 nucleotides: TGTGCCAGCAGCGTAGCGAGTGCCACCGGGGAGCTGTTTTTT. Amino acids: CASSVASATGELFF. The chain uses TRBV9 and TRBJ2-2; D is unresolved. CDR1 is SGDLS, CDR2 YYNGEE, per germline. There are 14 residues in the CDR3. Trimming stripped 0 bases from V and 4 bases from J, with 7 bases between.

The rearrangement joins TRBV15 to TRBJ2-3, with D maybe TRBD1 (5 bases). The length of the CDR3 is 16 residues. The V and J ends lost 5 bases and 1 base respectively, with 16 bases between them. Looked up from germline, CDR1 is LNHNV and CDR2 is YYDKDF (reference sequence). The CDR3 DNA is TGTGCCACCAGCGGAAGGGGTGCTTGGGGCACAGATACGCAGTATTTT. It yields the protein CATSGRGAWGTDTQYF.

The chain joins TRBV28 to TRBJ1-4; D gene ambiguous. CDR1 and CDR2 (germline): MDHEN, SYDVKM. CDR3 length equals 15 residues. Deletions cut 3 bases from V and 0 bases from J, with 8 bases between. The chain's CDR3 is CASSLVGPTNEKLFF. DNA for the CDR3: TGTGCCAGCAGTTTGGTCGGCCCAACTAATGAAAAACTGTTTTTT.

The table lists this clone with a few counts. CDR3: CASRSGGPVYGYTF. The CDR3 DNA is TGTGCCAGCAGGTCGGGGGGACCCGTCTATGGCTACACCTTC. The V gene is TRBV28, the J gene TRBJ1-2, with a tentative D call TRBD1 (5 bases). V was clipped by 6 bases and J by 4 bases, with 15 bases between them. The CDR3 spans 14 residues. The germline V gene encodes CDR1 MDHEN and CDR2 SYDVKM.

For the CDR3, the DNA is TGTGCCAGCAAGGAGAGGGGAGGGCCTGTAGGGACCCAGTACTTC. It encodes CASKERGGPVGTQYF. The V gene is TRBV6-6, the J gene TRBJ2-5, with 7 bases that match TRBD2. This CDR3 spans 15 amino acids. CDR1 and CDR2 (germline): MNHNY, SVGAGI (reference sequence). V shed 7 bases, J shed 7 bases, and the junction held 15 bases outside the gene matches.

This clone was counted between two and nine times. The CDR3 loop is CASSVGDEQYF. Here the CDR3 DNA reads TGTGCCAGCAGCGTCGGGGACGAGCAGTACTTC. This sequence joins TRBV7-9 and TRBJ2-7; possible D gene TRBD2, 5 bases. Germline V gene data show CDR1 as SEHNR and CDR2 as FQNEAQ (reference sequence). This CDR3 contains 11 residues. With 5 bases removed from V and 5 bases from J, the gap between germline ends came to 7 bases.

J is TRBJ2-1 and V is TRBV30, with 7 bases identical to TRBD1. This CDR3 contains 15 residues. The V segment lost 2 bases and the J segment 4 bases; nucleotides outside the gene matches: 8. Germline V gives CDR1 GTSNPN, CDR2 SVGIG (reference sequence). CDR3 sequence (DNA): TGTGCCTGGAGTACCGGGACCAGGGGGTACAATGAGCAGTTCTTC. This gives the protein CAWSTGTRGYNEQFF.

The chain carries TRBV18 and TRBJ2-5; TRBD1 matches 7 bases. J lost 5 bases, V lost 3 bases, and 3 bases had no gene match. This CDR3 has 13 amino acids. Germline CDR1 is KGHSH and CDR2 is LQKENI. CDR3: CASSPGTDETQYF. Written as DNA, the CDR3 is TGTGCCAGCTCACCCGGGACAGACGAGACCCAGTACTTC.

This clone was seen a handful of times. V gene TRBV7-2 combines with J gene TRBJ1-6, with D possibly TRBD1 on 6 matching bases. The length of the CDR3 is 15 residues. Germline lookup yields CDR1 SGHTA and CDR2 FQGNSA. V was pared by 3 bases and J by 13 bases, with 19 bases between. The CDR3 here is CASSFLGAGESPLHF. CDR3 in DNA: TGTGCCAGCAGCTTTCTTGGGGCAGGGGAGAGCCCCCTCCACTTT.

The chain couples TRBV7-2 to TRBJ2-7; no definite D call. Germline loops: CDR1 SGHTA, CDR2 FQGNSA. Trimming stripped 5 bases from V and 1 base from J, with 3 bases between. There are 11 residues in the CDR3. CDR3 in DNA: TGTGCCAGCAGCATTTCCTACGAGCAGTACTTC. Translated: CASSISYEQYF.

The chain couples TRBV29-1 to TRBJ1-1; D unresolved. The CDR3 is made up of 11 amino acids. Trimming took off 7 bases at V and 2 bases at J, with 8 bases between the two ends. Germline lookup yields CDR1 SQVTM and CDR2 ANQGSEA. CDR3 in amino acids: CSGGFNTEAFF. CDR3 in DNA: TGCAGCGGGGGATTCAACACTGAAGCTTTCTTT. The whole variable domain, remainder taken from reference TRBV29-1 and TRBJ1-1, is SAVISQKPSRDICQRGTSLTIQCQVDSQVTMMFWYRQQPGQSLTLIATANQGSEATYESGFVIDKFPISRPNLTFSTLTVSNMSPEDSSIYLCSGGFNTEAFFGQGTRLTVV.

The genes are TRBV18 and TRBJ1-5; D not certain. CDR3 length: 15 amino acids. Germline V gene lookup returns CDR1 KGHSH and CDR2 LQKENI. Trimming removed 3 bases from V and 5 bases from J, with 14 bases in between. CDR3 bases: TGTGCCAGCTCACCCTTCGGACCCCTGGATCAGCCCCAGCATTTT. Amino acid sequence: CASSPFGPLDQPQHF.

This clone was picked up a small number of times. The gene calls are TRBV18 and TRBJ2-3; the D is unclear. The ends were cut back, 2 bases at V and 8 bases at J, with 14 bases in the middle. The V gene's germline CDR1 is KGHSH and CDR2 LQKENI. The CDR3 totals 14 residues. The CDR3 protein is CASSPLDLPGTQYF. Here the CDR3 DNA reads TGTGCCAGCTCACCATTGGACCTACCGGGTACGCAGTATTTT. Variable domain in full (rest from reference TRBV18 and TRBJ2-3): NAGVMQNPRHLVRRRGQEARLRCSPMKGHSHVYWYRQLPEEGLKFMVYLQKENIIDESGMPKERFSAEFPKEGPSILRIQQVVRGDSAAYFCASSPLDLPGTQYFGPGTRLTVL.

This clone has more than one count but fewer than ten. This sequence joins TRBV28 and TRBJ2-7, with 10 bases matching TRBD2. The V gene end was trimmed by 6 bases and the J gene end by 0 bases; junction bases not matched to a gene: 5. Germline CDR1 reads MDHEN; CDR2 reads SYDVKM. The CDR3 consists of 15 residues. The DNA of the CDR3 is TGTGCCAGCAGCCGGACTAGCGGTATCTCCTACGAGCAGTACTTC. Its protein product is CASSRTSGISYEQYF.